These 21 T cell receptor beta chains were all obtained from the same sample, sequenced in a study of T-cell reconstitution after alpha-beta-depleted transplantation in children. A TCRbeta library incorporating unique molecular identifiers was prepared. TCRdb processed the PCR reads anew with MiXCR; each CDR3 protein has one entry. The sample contains about 440,000 distinct CDR3 sequences, 43% of which appear only once. Sequences were derived from PBMCs, sampled before TCRalphabeta/CD19-depleted stem cell transplant. The source is a girl aged 2 to 10 with aplastic anemia, due to receive a stem cell transplant.

This clonotype was found many times. This chain links TRBV12-3 or TRBV12-4 with TRBJ2-3; 7 bases fit TRBD2. The CDR3 runs to 14 residues. Unmatched junction bases numbered 5, after V lost 2 bases and J lost 6 bases. The CDR3 sequence is CASSLYGRRDTQYF. In nucleotides, the CDR3 is TGTGCCAGCAGTTTATACGGGAGGAGGGATACGCAGTATTTT.

The chain has TRBV12-3 or TRBV12-4 and TRBJ2-1; 10 bases are a match to TRBD2. CDR3 length: 15 residues. Unmatched junction bases numbered 8, after V lost 6 bases and J lost 6 bases. The CDR3 is CASSLGLAELNEQFF. The DNA for the CDR3 is TGTGCCAGCAGCCTCGGACTAGCGGAACTCAATGAGCAGTTCTTC.

The V gene is TRBV3-1, the J gene TRBJ2-2, with D uncertain. With 1 base removed from V and 0 bases from J, the gap between germline ends came to 9 bases. Germline CDR1 reads LGHDT; CDR2 reads YNNKEL (reference sequence). This CDR3 region has 16 residues. CDR3 residues: CASSQVAPTNTGELFF. DNA for the CDR3: TGTGCCAGCAGCCAAGTGGCACCGACGAACACCGGGGAGCTGTTTTTT.

This clonotype has a handful of counts. The CDR3 DNA reads TGTGCCAGCAGCCAAGAGCCGGGTCCTGGCTACACCTTC. This codes for CASSQEPGPGYTF. This chain links TRBV3-1 with TRBJ1-2; D is ambiguous. Germline values: CDR1 LGHDT, CDR2 YNNKEL (reference sequence). The CDR3 totals 13 residues. Trimming took off 0 bases at V and 7 bases at J, with 9 bases between the two ends.

This clonotype was observed at least ten times. The chain employs TRBV29-1 and TRBJ2-5; TRBD1 matches 7 bases. The CDR3 has 14 amino acids. Germline V CDR1 and CDR2: SQVTM, ANQGSEA. Germline trimming cut 1 base from V and 5 bases from J; bases unmatched to any gene: 7. The CDR3 is CSVEGDRARETQYF. The CDR3 region has the DNA TGCAGCGTTGAAGGAGACAGGGCCCGGGAGACCCAGTACTTC.

This clonotype has more than one count but fewer than ten. The chain links TRBV5-4 to TRBJ2-5, with 7 bases identical to TRBD1. This CDR3 region has 15 residues. J was trimmed by 6 bases and V by 0 bases; bases with no gene match: 8. In germline, CDR1 is SGHNT, CDR2 YYREEE (reference sequence). In DNA, the CDR3 is TGTGCCAGCAGCTTGGGAGGACAGGATGGAAAGACCCAGTACTTC. It is translated as CASSLGGQDGKTQYF.

This chain uses TRBV5-1 with TRBJ2-3; TRBD2 matches 16 bases. J was trimmed by 5 bases and V by 4 bases; bases with no gene match: 4. This CDR3 is built from 16 residues. The germline CDR1 and CDR2 sequences are SGHRS and YFSETQ. DNA for the CDR3: TGCGCCAGCAGCGCGGGACTAGCGGGAGGGAAAGATACGCAGTATTTT. Amino acid sequence: CASSAGLAGGKDTQYF.

The chain has TRBV4-1 and TRBJ2-7, with D possibly TRBD2 on 6 matching bases. Germline V gene sequence: CDR1 MGHRA, CDR2 YSYEKL. V lost 1 base and J lost 2, with 21 bases in between. There are 18 residues in the CDR3. The CDR3 is CASSQGAGSGGQAYEQYF. CDR3 DNA: TGCGCCAGCAGCCAAGGAGCGGGCAGTGGCGGGCAAGCCTACGAGCAGTACTTC.

This clonotype has a single count. J is TRBJ2-1 and V is TRBV20-1; D is uncertain. The CDR3 length is 11 residues. Germline V lookup: CDR1 DFQATT, CDR2 SNEGSKA (reference sequence). The chain's CDR3 is CSAQEGHEQFF. The CDR3 DNA is TGCAGCGCCCAGGAAGGCCATGAGCAGTTCTTC.

The sample holds many counts of this clonotype. The gene calls are TRBV12-3 or TRBV12-4 and TRBJ2-1; a weak D match, TRBD1 (5 bases). V lost 7 bases and J lost 2, with 15 bases in between. The CDR3 consists of 15 residues. CDR3 sequence: CASTEDRLAYNEQFF. In DNA, the CDR3 is TGTGCCAGCACCGAAGACAGATTAGCCTACAATGAGCAGTTCTTC.

The chain employs TRBV29-1 and TRBJ2-7; D might be TRBD1 (5 bases). CDR1 is SQVTM and CDR2 is ANQGSEA in the germline V gene. The V end was cut by 2 bases, the J end by 4 bases, with 9 bases between. This CDR3 is 12 amino acids long. The CDR3 spells CSVETGYYEQYF. CDR3 DNA sequence: TGCAGCGTTGAAACAGGATATTACGAGCAGTACTTC.

The CDR3 spells CASSQVPHLAEQFF. The CDR3 DNA reads as TGTGCCAGCAGCCAAGTTCCTCACCTCGCGGAGCAGTTCTTC. The chain has TRBV3-1 and TRBJ2-1; D gene uncertain. In germline, CDR1 is LGHDT, CDR2 YNNKEL (reference sequence). The CDR3 loop spans 14 amino acids. With 1 base removed from V and 10 bases from J, the gap between germline ends came to 14 bases.

The chain has TRBV27 and TRBJ1-4; TRBD1 is a possible D gene (6 bases). This CDR3 has 15 amino acids. Trimming shortened V by 6 bases and J by 5 bases, and 16 bases separated the two germline ends. Germline CDR1 MNHEY, CDR2 SMNVEV (reference sequence). The CDR3 reads CASRIGGRYNEKLFF. The DNA of the CDR3 is TGTGCCAGCAGGATCGGGGGCAGGTACAATGAAAAACTGTTTTTT. Drawing the rest from reference TRBV27 and TRBJ1-4, the complete variable domain is EAQVTQNPRYLITVTGKKLTVTCSQNMNHEYMSWYRQDPGLGLRQIYYSMNVEVTDKGDVPEGYKVSRKEKRNFPLILESPSPNQTSLYFCASRIGGRYNEKLFFGSGTQLSVL.

In its sample, this clonotype was seen many times. The chain couples TRBV7-9 to TRBJ2-1; a possible D gene is TRBD2 (5 bases). The CDR3 is 16 amino acids. The germline V gene encodes CDR1 SEHNR and CDR2 FQNEAQ (reference sequence). The V end was cut by 1 base, the J end by 8 bases, with 18 bases between. CDR3: CASSLDVVGAIDEQFF. DNA of the CDR3: TGTGCCAGCAGCTTAGATGTAGTGGGAGCAATTGATGAGCAGTTCTTC. The whole variable domain, filled in from reference TRBV7-9 and TRBJ2-1, reads DTGVSQNPRHKITKRGQNVTFRCDPISEHNRLYWYRQTLGQGPEFLTYFQNEAQLEKSRLLSDRFSAERPKGSFSTLEIQRTEQGDSAMYLCASSLDVVGAIDEQFFGPGTRLTVL.

This chain joins TRBV6-2 or TRBV6-3 and TRBJ2-4, with a possible D match to TRBD2 (6 bases). CDR3 length equals 15 residues. CDR1 is MNHEY and CDR2 is SVGEGT in the germline V gene. V was shortened by 6 bases and J by 9 bases, with 21 bases between the two germline ends. The CDR3 nucleotides are TGTGCCAGCAGCCGATCTATTCGGGGGATTACCATTCAGTACTTC. Translating gives CASSRSIRGITIQYF.

The CDR3 nucleotides read TGCAGCGTTTTACAGGGAACTGGAAACACCATATATTTT. The encoded protein is CSVLQGTGNTIYF. V gene TRBV29-1 combines with J gene TRBJ1-3, with D possibly being TRBD1 (6 bases). The ends were cut back, 5 bases at V and 2 bases at J, with 10 bases in the middle. Germline V lookup: CDR1 SQVTM, CDR2 ANQGSEA. The CDR3 extends over 13 amino acids.

V usage is TRBV29-1 and J usage is TRBJ2-7; TRBD2 matches at 13 bases. Germline CDR1 SQVTM, CDR2 ANQGSEA. The CDR3 is 14 amino acids. V was clipped by 5 bases and J by 3 bases; unmatched bases: 4. The CDR3 protein is CSVSGLAGFYEQYF. The CDR3 DNA is TGCAGCGTTTCGGGACTAGCGGGGTTCTACGAGCAGTACTTC.

The V call is TRBV18, the J call TRBJ2-3, with 8 positions matching TRBD2. The CDR3 spans 18 residues. Looked up from germline, CDR1 is KGHSH and CDR2 is LQKENI. V dropped 3 bases and J dropped 6; count of bases not matched to a gene: 17. The CDR3 here is CASSPIPHPAGDWDTQYF. In DNA, the CDR3 is TGTGCCAGCTCACCTATACCCCACCCAGCGGGGGATTGGGATACGCAGTATTTT.

This clonotype was found a few times. The chain employs TRBV5-1 and TRBJ1-1; the D is unclear. This CDR3 is 15 amino acids long. The germline V and J ends were trimmed by 0 bases and 2 bases, with 11 bases remaining between them. CDR1 SGHRS and CDR2 YFSETQ come from the germline V gene. This CDR3 is CASSLVSPANTEAFF. Written as DNA, the CDR3 is TGCGCCAGCAGCTTGGTGAGTCCAGCCAACACTGAAGCTTTCTTT.

This clonotype was picked up many times. The V call is TRBV12-3 or TRBV12-4, the J call TRBJ2-1; D perhaps matches TRBD2 (5 bases). The CDR3 has 14 residues. V was trimmed by 6 bases and J by 4 bases, leaving 13 bases between them. CDR3 residues: CASRSSGSYNEQFF. The CDR3 region has the DNA TGTGCCAGCAGATCCAGTGGGAGTTACAATGAGCAGTTCTTC.

Note on this clonotype: This could be a read error, since a much larger clone is one nucleotide away. The CDR3 ends on some other residue instead of the conserved phenylalanine or tryptophan, so this is likely a read error. The chain employs TRBV4-1 and TRBJ2-1; TRBD2 agrees at 12 bases. The CDR3 sequence is 14 residues long. CDR1 is MGHRA, CDR2 YSYEKL, per germline. Trimming removed 6 bases from V and 9 bases from J; junction bases left unmatched: 6. The CDR3 loop reads CASRLLAGGGEQFL. The CDR3 region has the DNA TGCGCCAGCAGACTTCTAGCGGGAGGGGGTGAGCAGTTCCTC.